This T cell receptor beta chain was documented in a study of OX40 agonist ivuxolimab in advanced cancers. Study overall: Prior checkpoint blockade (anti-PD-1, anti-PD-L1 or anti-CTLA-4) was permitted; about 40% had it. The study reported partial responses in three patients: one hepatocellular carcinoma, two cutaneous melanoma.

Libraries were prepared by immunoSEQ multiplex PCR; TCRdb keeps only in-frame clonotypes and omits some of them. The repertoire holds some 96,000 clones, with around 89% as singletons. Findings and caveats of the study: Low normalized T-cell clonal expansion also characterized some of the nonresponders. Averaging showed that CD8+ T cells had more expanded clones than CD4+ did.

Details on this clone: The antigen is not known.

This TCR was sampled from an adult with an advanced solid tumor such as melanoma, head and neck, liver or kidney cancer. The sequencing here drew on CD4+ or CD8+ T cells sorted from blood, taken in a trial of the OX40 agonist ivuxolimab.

The DNA for the CDR3 is TGTGCCATCACTGATAGCGGAGGGGGATACAATGAGCAGTTCTTC. It yields the protein CAITDSGGGYNEQFF. This rearrangement joins TRBV10-3 to TRBJ2-1; D may match TRBD1 or TRBD2 (6 bases each). This CDR3 comprises 15 residues. The V end lost 7 bases, the J end lost 4 bases, and 17 bases lay between the germline ends. CDR1 ENHRY and CDR2 SYGVKD come from the germline V gene.